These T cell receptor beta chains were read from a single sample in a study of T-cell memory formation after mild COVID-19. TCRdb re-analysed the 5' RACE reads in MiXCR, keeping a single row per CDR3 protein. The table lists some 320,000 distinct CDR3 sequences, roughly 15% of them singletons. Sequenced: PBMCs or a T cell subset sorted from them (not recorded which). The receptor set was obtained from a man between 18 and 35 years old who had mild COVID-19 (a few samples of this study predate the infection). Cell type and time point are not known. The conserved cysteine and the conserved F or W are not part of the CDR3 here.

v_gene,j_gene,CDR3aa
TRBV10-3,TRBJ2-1,AITSGTYNEQF
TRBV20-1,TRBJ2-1,SARKGGLGNEQF
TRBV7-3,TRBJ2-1,ASKRTSGEDEQF
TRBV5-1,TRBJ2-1,ASSGTDPSYNEQF
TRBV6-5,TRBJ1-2,ASSYTDRYGYT
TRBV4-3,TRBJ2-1,ASGDRGHPVNEQF
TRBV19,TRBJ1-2,ASSFSGWAGYT
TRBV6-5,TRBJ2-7,ASSYGENAAYEQY
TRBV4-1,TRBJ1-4,ASSYSLGEEKLF
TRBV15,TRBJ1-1,ATSREWAEAF
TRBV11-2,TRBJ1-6,ASILRPQALPLH
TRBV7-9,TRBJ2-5,ASSFSTSGGPAETQY
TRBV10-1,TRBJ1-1,ASSEYGKGNTEAF
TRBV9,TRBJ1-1,ASSVLTAGEAF
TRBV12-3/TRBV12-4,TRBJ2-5,ASSPILLAGAQETQY
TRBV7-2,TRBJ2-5,ASHRDGLRGAQY
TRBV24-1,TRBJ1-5,ATSEGTGYQPQH
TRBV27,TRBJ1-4,ASSGAPNGEKLF
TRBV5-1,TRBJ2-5,ASRKVGAGLQETQY
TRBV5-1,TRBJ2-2,ASRSVSTGELF
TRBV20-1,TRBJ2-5,SARSIGGPQETQY
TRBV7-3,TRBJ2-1,ASSFSLGNEQF
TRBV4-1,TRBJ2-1,ASSPPGRGNEQF